The 17 T cell receptor beta chains presented below share a single source sample, sequenced in a study of cytomegalovirus exposure and HLA in healthy donors. With 60 Vbeta and 13 Jbeta primers, the PCR was carried out. Sequencing was performed with immunoSEQ multiplex PCR; in TCRdb, only in-frame clones are kept and a portion is missing. Of roughly 82,000 clones listed, 65% to 80% were seen once; the top ten hold 11%. Sequencing used PBMCs. The receptors were sampled from a woman in her 40s in good health and CMV-seropositive.

The rearrangement links TRBV9 to TRBJ1-1; 7 positions agree with TRBD1. V shed 4 bases, J shed 1 base, and the junction held 7 bases outside the gene matches. The CDR3 runs 15 residues. Germline V CDR1 and CDR2: SGDLS, YYNGEE. CDR3 DNA: TGTGCCAGCAGCCCCCGGGACAGACAGAACACTGAAGCTTTCTTT. This sequence encodes CASSPRDRQNTEAFF.

This clone has only one observation. This chain uses TRBV11-1 with TRBJ2-1; 8 bases are shared with TRBD2. The CDR3 totals 14 residues. With V trimmed by 2 bases and J by 5 bases, 2 bases remained unmatched. The germline V gene encodes CDR1 SGHAT and CDR2 FQDESV (reference sequence). The CDR3 DNA is TGTGCCAGCAGCTTAACTAGCGGAGACAATGAGCAGTTCTTC. Its translation: CASSLTSGDNEQFF.

V and J are TRBV5-6 and TRBJ2-5; 8 nucleotides match TRBD1. V lost 4 bases to trimming and J lost 11 bases; unmatched junction nucleotides: 16. The germline CDR1 and CDR2 sequences are SGHDT and YYEEEE. This CDR3 has 15 residues. This chain's CDR3 is CASSPLDRASGEQYF. DNA for the CDR3: TGTGCCAGCAGCCCCCTGGACAGGGCGTCAGGGGAGCAGTACTTC.

The chain couples TRBV7-8 to TRBJ2-1; 11 positions match TRBD2. V shed 5 bases, J shed 7 bases, and the junction held 10 bases outside the gene matches. The germline V gene has CDR1 SGHVS and CDR2 FQNEAQ. The length of the CDR3 is 16 residues. This chain's CDR3 is CASSIPGTSGANEQFF. In DNA, the CDR3 is TGTGCCAGCAGCATCCCCGGGACTAGCGGCGCTAATGAGCAGTTCTTC.

The chain uses TRBV6-4 and TRBJ2-2, with D uncertain. Germline loops: CDR1 MRHNA, CDR2 SNTAGT. V lost 4 bases and J lost 7, with 7 bases in between. There are 12 residues in the CDR3. CDR3 residues: CASSGQNGELFF. DNA for the CDR3: TGTGCCAGCAGTGGGCAGAACGGGGAGCTGTTTTTT.

V usage is TRBV19 and J usage is TRBJ1-5; D gene uncertain. The CDR3 is 10 residues long. CDR1 LNHDA and CDR2 SQIVND come from the germline V gene (reference sequence). The V and J ends lost 9 bases and 2 bases respectively, with 2 bases between them. The CDR3 reads CASGNQPQHF. The CDR3 DNA sequence: TGTGCCAGCGGCAATCAGCCCCAGCATTTT.

The J gene is TRBJ1-4, the V gene TRBV14; 8 bases match TRBD1. Germline V CDR1 and CDR2: SGHDN, FVKESK. The CDR3 runs 15 residues. V shed 5 bases, J shed 4 bases, and the junction held 6 bases outside the gene matches. The CDR3 loop is CASSLRQGYNEKLFF. The CDR3 DNA reads as TGTGCCAGCAGCTTACGACAGGGGTATAATGAAAAACTGTTTTTT. The full variable domain, in which reference TRBV14 and TRBJ1-4 provide the parts outside the CDR3, is EAGVTQFPSHSVIEKGQTVTLRCDPISGHDNLYWYRRVMGKEIKFLLHFVKESKQDESGMPNNRFLAERTGGTYSTLKVQPAELEDSGVYFCASSLRQGYNEKLFFGSGTQLSVL.

The chain employs TRBV5-4 and TRBJ1-4, with D unclear. Trimming left V 1 base short and J 3 bases short, with 7 bases between. The CDR3 covers 14 residues. CDR1 is SGHNT and CDR2 is YYREEE in the germline V gene (reference sequence). CDR3 loop: CASSLKSANEKLFF. CDR3 DNA: TGTGCCAGCAGCTTGAAATCGGCTAATGAAAAACTGTTTTTT.

This clone was seen a few times. The junction departs from germline at one end; a sequencing error may be responsible. V and J are TRBV7-7 and TRBJ2-2; 11 nucleotides align to TRBD1. The CDR3 sequence is 15 residues long. CDR1 and CDR2 from the germline V gene are SSHAT and FNYEAQ (reference sequence). CDR3 sequence reads: CASSLGQGAAGELFF. DNA of the CDR3: TGTGCTAGCAGCTTAGGACAGGGGGCTGCCGGGGAGCTGTTTTTT.

The rearrangement joins TRBV6-5 to TRBJ1-1, with D tentatively TRBD1 (5 bases). The CDR3 totals 15 residues. CDR1 is MNHEY, CDR2 SVGAGI, per germline. V lost 0 bases, J lost 2 bases, and 10 bases lay in between. This chain's CDR3 is CASSYSGLFNTEAFF. The CDR3 DNA is TGTGCCAGCAGTTACTCGGGGCTGTTCAACACTGAAGCTTTCTTT.

The chain has TRBV5-8 and TRBJ2-6; TRBD1 might be the D (6 bases). CDR3 length equals 17 residues. V lost 5 bases, J lost 2 bases, and 17 bases lay in between. The germline CDR1 and CDR2 sequences are SGHTS and YDEGEE. CDR3 protein: CASSLVQGQTGANVLTF. The DNA for the CDR3 is TGTGCCAGCAGTCTGGTACAGGGACAAACTGGGGCCAACGTCCTGACTTTC.

This clone was detected a few times. This chain uses TRBV7-2 with TRBJ2-7, with TRBD1 matching over 7 bases. This CDR3 comprises 13 residues. CDR1 and CDR2 from the germline V gene are SGHTA and FQGNSA. Unmatched junction bases numbered 4, after V lost 5 bases and J lost 3 bases. The CDR3 here is CASSVDRDYEQYF. CDR3 bases: TGTGCCAGCAGCGTAGACAGGGACTACGAGCAGTACTTC.

The chain joins TRBV5-1 to TRBJ2-3; 9 positions match TRBD2. With V trimmed by 5 bases and J by 5 bases, 9 bases remained unmatched. This CDR3 has 15 residues. The germline V gene encodes CDR1 SGHRS and CDR2 YFSETQ. This CDR3 reads CASRLAGGKRDTQYF. The CDR3 DNA is TGCGCCAGCAGACTCGCGGGGGGGAAAAGAGATACGCAGTATTTT. The complete variable domain, with remaining parts taken from reference TRBV5-1 and TRBJ2-3, reads KAGVTQTPRYLIKTRGQQVTLSCSPISGHRSVSWYQQTPGQGLQFLFEYFSETQRNKGNFPGRFSGRQFSNSRSEMNVSTLELGDSALYLCASRLAGGKRDTQYFGPGTRLTVL.

The chain has TRBV9 and TRBJ2-5; 8 positions match TRBD2. In germline, CDR1 is SGDLS, CDR2 YYNGEE. V was pared by 0 bases and J by 4 bases, with 5 bases of the junction left unmatched. The CDR3 has 15 residues. The CDR3 reads CASSVGGLARETQYF. The DNA for the CDR3 is TGTGCCAGCAGCGTAGGAGGACTAGCCAGAGAGACCCAGTACTTC.

The chain employs TRBV4-1 and TRBJ2-7, with no clear D. The CDR3 spans 15 residues. Trimming pared 0 bases from V and 2 bases from J, leaving 11 bases between. Germline V gives CDR1 MGHRA, CDR2 YSYEKL. CDR3: CASSQEKQLTYEQYF. The CDR3 bases are TGCGCCAGCAGCCAAGAAAAGCAATTAACCTACGAGCAGTACTTC.

The V call is TRBV4-2, the J call TRBJ1-5, with a weak D call TRBD1 (6 bases). The CDR3 totals 15 residues. Trimming pared 0 bases from V and 2 bases from J, leaving 8 bases between. Germline CDR1 and CDR2: LGHNA and YNFKEQ. The CDR3 DNA reads TGTGCCAGCAGCCAAGACCCAGGGGGCAATCAGCCCCAGCATTTT. It is translated as CASSQDPGGNQPQHF.

This clone showed up just once. The chain is built from TRBV2 and TRBJ2-7, with TRBD1 identical over 7 bases. The germline CDR1 and CDR2 sequences are SNHLY and FYNNEI. The V segment lost 8 bases and the J segment 5 bases; nucleotides outside the gene matches: 9. CDR3 size: 13 residues. Here the CDR3 reads CASFLQGSDEQYF. In nucleotides, the CDR3 is TGTGCCAGCTTTTTACAGGGGAGCGACGAGCAGTACTTC.